Sequencing of this T cell receptor beta chain was carried out in a study of cytomegalovirus exposure and HLA in healthy donors. Study-wide context: Later, an analysis reported that the roughly 120 validation repertoires had used the same platform as the approximately 630 first-cohort repertoires. Study-wide findings and caveats: Researchers counted 150 to 200 TCR beta chains as cytomegalovirus-associated. Rarity characterized most TCR sequences, yet some public TCRs appeared in many donors. Diagnosis of cytomegalovirus status made by the classifier reportedly showed high specificity and sensitivity.

TCRdb's copy holds only in-frame clones and misses some; the assay was immunoSEQ multiplex PCR. The sample carries about 160,000 clones, approximately 88% recorded once. This clone appeared a single time. What it recognizes is unknown. The CDR3 is 14 residues long. Germline assignment: CDR1 SQVTM and CDR2 ANQGSEA. The germline V and J ends were trimmed by 4 bases and 5 bases, with 14 bases remaining between them. Sequencing used PBMCs. J is TRBJ2-2 and V is TRBV29-1; D is possibly TRBD1 (5 bases). This TCR was recovered from a man younger than 45 in good health and CMV-seropositive. In DNA form, the CDR3 reads TGCAGCGTTGGGGGCAGGGTTGGTACCGGGGAGCTGTTTTTT. This codes for CSVGGRVGTGELFF.